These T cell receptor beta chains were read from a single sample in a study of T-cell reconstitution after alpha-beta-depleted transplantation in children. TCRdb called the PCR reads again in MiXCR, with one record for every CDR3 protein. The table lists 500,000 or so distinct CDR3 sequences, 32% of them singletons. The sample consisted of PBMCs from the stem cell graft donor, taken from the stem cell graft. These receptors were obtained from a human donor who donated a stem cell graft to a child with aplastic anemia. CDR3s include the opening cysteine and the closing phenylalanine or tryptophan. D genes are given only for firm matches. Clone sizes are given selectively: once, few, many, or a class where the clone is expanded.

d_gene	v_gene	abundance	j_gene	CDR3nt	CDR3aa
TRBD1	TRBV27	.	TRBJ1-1	TGTGCCAGCAGTTTTCGGCCGCCGGGACAGGGCTTGAACACTGAAGCTTTCTTT	CASSFRPPGQGLNTEAFF
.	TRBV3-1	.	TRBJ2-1	TGTGCCAGCAGCCCAACTTCAGGTTCTCCCGGGGGTGAGCAGTTCTTC	CASSPTSGSPGGEQFF
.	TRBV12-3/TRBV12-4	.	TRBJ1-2	TGTGCCAGCAGTTTATCGGGTTCTAACTATGGCTACACCTTC	CASSLSGSNYGYTF
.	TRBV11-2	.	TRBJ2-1	TGTGCCAGCAGCTTACGGCTAGTGGGCAATGAGCAGTTCTTC	CASSLRLVGNEQFF
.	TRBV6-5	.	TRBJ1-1	TGTGCCAGCAGTTACTATGTTGAGAAGGGGGAAGCTTTCTTT	CASSYYVEKGEAFF
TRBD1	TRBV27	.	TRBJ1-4	TGTGCCAGCAGCCTCGGACAGGGACGCGGCAAACTGTTTTTT	CASSLGQGRGKLFF
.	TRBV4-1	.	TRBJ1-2	TGCGCCAGCAGCCAAGATCGTAACGACTATGGCTACACCTTC	CASSQDRNDYGYTF
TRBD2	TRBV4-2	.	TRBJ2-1	TGTGCCAGCAGCCAAGTTGGTCTAGCGGCCTACAATGAGCAGTTCTTC	CASSQVGLAAYNEQFF
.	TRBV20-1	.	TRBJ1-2	TGCAGTGCTAGAGATAAGCAGGGGCAGCTCTATGGCTACACCTTC	CSARDKQGQLYGYTF
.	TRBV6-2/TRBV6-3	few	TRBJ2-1	TGTGCCAGCAGTCCCGAGGGTCGAGACAATGAGCAGTTCTTC	CASSPEGRDNEQFF
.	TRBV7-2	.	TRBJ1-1	TGTGCCAGCAGCTTATCAGCAGGGGCGAGAACTGAAGCTTTCTTT	CASSLSAGARTEAFF
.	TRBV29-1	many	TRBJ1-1	TGCAGCGTTGTTAGAGGGGGAGGTGGGACTGAAGCTTTCTTT	CSVVRGGGGTEAFF
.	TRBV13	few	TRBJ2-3	TGTGCCAGCCAGGCGGGTTTCCGACTAGGGGCTCGTTCAGATACGCAGTATTTT	CASQAGFRLGARSDTQYF
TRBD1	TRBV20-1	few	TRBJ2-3	TGCAGTGCTACCGGACAGGGTGGCACAGATACGCAGTATTTT	CSATGQGGTDTQYF
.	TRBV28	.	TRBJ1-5	TGTGCCAGCAGTTTTCGTTGGGGCAGGGGTAATCAGCCCCAGCATTTT	CASSFRWGRGNQPQHF
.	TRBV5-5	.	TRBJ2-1	TGTGCCAGCAACGTGGACAGCCCAGCCTACAATGAGCAGTTCTTC	CASNVDSPAYNEQFF
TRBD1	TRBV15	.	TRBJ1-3	TGTGCCACCAGCAGAGACCCAAACAGGGGCTCTGGAAACACCATATATTTT	CATSRDPNRGSGNTIYF
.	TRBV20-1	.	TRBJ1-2	TGCAGTGCTGGCAGGACCGATGGCTACACCTTC	CSAGRTDGYTF
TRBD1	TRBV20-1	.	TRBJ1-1	TGCAGTGCTGACAGGGAGGGGAACACTGAAGCTTTCTTT	CSADREGNTEAFF
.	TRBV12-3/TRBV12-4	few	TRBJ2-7	TGTGCCAGCAGTTCGCTGACAAGGACCTACTCCTACGAGCAGTACTTC	CASSSLTRTYSYEQYF
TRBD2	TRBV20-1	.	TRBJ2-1	TGCAGTGCTAGAGATCCTGGCGGGAGGGGGTACAATGAGCAGTTCTTC	CSARDPGGRGYNEQFF
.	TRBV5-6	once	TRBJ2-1	TGTGCCAGCAGCTGGGTAGTGTCCCCCTACAATGAGCAGTTCTTC	CASSWVVSPYNEQFF
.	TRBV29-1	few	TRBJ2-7	TGCAGCGTTGAAGAACAACCGGGCCACGAGCAGTACTTC	CSVEEQPGHEQYF
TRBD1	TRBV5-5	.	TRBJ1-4	TGTGCCAGCAGCTTCCAGGGACAGGGTCAATGGGAACTGTTTTTT	CASSFQGQGQWELFF
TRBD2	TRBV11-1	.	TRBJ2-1	TGTGCCAGCAGCTTAGCGTATCAACTAGCGGGAGTTAAGCATGAGCAGTTCTTC	CASSLAYQLAGVKHEQFF
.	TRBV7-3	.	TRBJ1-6	TGTGCCAGCCGGAAACAGGGCGATTCACCCCTCCACTTT	CASRKQGDSPLHF
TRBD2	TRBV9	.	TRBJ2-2	TGTGCCAGCAGCGTAGCTCTTGGGGGACTAGCGGGGATAACGAACACCGGGGAGCTGTTTTTT	CASSVALGGLAGITNTGELFF
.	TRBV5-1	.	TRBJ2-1	TGCGCCAGCGGAAACAGCGGGTTCTACAATGAGCAGTTCTTC	CASGNSGFYNEQFF
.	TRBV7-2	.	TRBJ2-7	TGTGCCAGCAGCTTTATGAGCGAGCAGTACTTC	CASSFMSEQYF
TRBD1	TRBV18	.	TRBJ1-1	TGTGCCAGCTCACCGGACAGGAATGAAGCTTTCTTT	CASSPDRNEAFF
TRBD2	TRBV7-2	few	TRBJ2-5	TGTGCCAGCAGCCCCCGGACTAGCGAGTCAGGGACCCAGTACTTC	CASSPRTSESGTQYF
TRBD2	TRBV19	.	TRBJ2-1	TGTGCCAGTAGTATCGGACTAGCGATCAATGAGCAGTTCTTC	CASSIGLAINEQFF
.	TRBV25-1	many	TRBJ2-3	TGTGCCAGCAGGGGACCCAGAAACGGACGGACAGATACGCAGTATTTT	CASRGPRNGRTDTQYF
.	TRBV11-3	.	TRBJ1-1	TGTGCCACACAACAAGGCGGCACTGAAGCTTTCTTT	CATQQGGTEAFF
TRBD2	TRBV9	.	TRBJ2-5	TGTGCCAGCAGCGGGGCAGCGGGGGAGACCCAGTACTTC	CASSGAAGETQYF
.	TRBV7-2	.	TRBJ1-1	TGTGCCAGCAGCCCCACAGGACCTGGGGCAGCTTTCTTT	CASSPTGPGAAFF
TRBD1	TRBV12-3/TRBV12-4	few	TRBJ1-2	TGTGCCAGCACCCAGTACCGGGACAGGGGCTATGGCTACACCTTC	CASTQYRDRGYGYTF
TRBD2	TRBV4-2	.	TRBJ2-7	TGTGCCAGCAGCCAAGAAGTAACTAGCGGACCCTACGAGCAGTACTTC	CASSQEVTSGPYEQYF
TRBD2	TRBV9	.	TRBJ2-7	TGTGCCAGCAGCGGGTCTAGCGGGAGGGCCTACGAGCAGTACTTC	CASSGSSGRAYEQYF
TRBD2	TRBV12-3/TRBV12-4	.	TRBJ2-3	TGTGCCAGCAGTTTAACCGGGACGTACGCTAGCGGTACTAGCACAGATACGCAGTATTTT	CASSLTGTYASGTSTDTQYF
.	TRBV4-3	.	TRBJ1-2	TGCGCCAGCAGCCAAGGATGGGTACGGGACGGCTACACCTTC	CASSQGWVRDGYTF
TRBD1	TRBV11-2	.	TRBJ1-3	TGTGCCAGCAGCCGCCGGACAGGGCCAACTATCTCTGGAAACACCATATATTTT	CASSRRTGPTISGNTIYF
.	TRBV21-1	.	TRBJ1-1	TGTGCCAGCAGCAAAGGTAATGGGCCTGAAGCTTTCTTT	CASSKGNGPEAFF
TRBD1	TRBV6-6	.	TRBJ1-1	TGTGCCAGCAGAACCGTTGACAGGGGGCCGATTGAAGCTTTCTTT	CASRTVDRGPIEAFF
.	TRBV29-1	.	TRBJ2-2	TGCAGCGGGGGGCGCCCGGGCACCGGGGAGCTGTTTTTT	CSGGRPGTGELFF
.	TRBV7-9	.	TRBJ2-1	TGTGCCAGCGGCGTCGTAGGTCCAGGGGCTTACAATGAGCAGTTCTTC	CASGVVGPGAYNEQFF
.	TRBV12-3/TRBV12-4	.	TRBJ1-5	TGTGCCAGCAGTTTTTCATGGATGGCGCACTATCAGCCCCAGCATTTT	CASSFSWMAHYQPQHF
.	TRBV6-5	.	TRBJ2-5	TGTGCCAGCAGTTACATGGTCAGGGTCTCCCAAGAGACCCAGTACTTC	CASSYMVRVSQETQYF
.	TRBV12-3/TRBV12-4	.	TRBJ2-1	TGTGCCAGCAGGCCCGGACGGAATGAGCAGTTCTTC	CASRPGRNEQFF
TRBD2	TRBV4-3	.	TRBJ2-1	TGCGCCAGCAGCCAAGATCACGGGGGGGCCTACAATGAGCAGTTCTTC	CASSQDHGGAYNEQFF
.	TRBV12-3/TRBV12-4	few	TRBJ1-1	TGTGCCAGCAGTACAAAGAACACTGAAGCTTTCTTT	CASSTKNTEAFF
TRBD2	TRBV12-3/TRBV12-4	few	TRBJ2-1	TGTGCCAGCAGTTTTCGACTAGCGGGGGCGGTGGGGTATGAGCAGTTCTTC	CASSFRLAGAVGYEQFF
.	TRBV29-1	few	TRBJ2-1	TGCAGCGTCTTGGATGGTCGAACCTACAATGAGCAGTTCTTC	CSVLDGRTYNEQFF
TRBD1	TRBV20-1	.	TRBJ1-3	TGCAGTGCTACCTCCTGGGACAGAACTCTCTCTGGAAACACCATATATTTT	CSATSWDRTLSGNTIYF
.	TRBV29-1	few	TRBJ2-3	TGCAGCGTCCCCTCGGGAACAGGGTACACAGATACGCAGTATTTT	CSVPSGTGYTDTQYF
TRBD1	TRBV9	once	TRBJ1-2	TGTGCCAGCGGACGACAGGGAACAAACTATGGCTACACCTTC	CASGRQGTNYGYTF